These 6 T cell receptor beta chains share one sample of origin, sequenced in a study of T-cell memory formation after mild COVID-19 (dated by TCRdb to about 2021). Libraries came from 5' RACE. Sequencing instrument: Illumina NovaSeq 6000. TCRdb took the public reads, trimmed them with fastp at Q25, ran MiXCR for clone calling and kept in-frame beta chains. When rows share a CDR3 protein, they turn into one entry using the most common DNA and genes. The sample table holds hundreds of thousands of distinct CDR3 sequences, of which 20% to 25% were seen once. Roughly an eighth of the sample lies in the top ten. Sequencing was done on a sample of PBMCs or a T cell subset sorted from them (not recorded which). Every receptor here comes from an adult woman who had mild COVID-19 (a few samples of this study predate the infection). The sample titles of this study are shuffled in the database, so cell type and time point are left out; the donor was told from shared clones.

This clonotype was counted only a few times. The chain is built from TRBV7-8 and TRBJ2-3; TRBD1 matches 7 bases. The V segment lost 2 bases and the J segment 2 bases; nucleotides outside the gene matches: 7. Looked up from germline, CDR1 is SGHVS and CDR2 is FQNEAQ. The CDR3 consists of 16 residues. CDR3 loop: CASSLMTGQITDTQYF. Written as DNA, the CDR3 is TGTGCCAGCAGCTTAATGACGGGACAGATCACAGATACGCAGTATTTT.

This clonotype was observed a few times. The V call is TRBV6-2 or TRBV6-3, the J call TRBJ2-5, with 11 bases aligning to TRBD2. The length of the CDR3 is 16 residues. V was pared by 6 bases and J by 3 bases, with 9 bases of the junction left unmatched. Germline V lookup: CDR1 MNHEY, CDR2 SVGEGT. The CDR3 loop reads CASSSLLAGVEETQYF. In DNA form, the CDR3 reads TGTGCCAGCAGCTCCCTACTAGCGGGAGTCGAAGAGACCCAGTACTTC.

This clonotype was found a few times. V gene TRBV2 combines with J gene TRBJ2-1, with 10 bases aligning to TRBD2. After removal of 6 bases from V and 9 bases from J, the junction contained 8 bases not matched to a gene. The V gene's germline CDR1 is SNHLY and CDR2 FYNNEI. The CDR3 is 14 amino acids. The CDR3 nucleotides are TGTGCCAGCAGGGCTAGCGGGAGCAACGGTGAGCAGTTCTTC. Translated, it gives CASRASGSNGEQFF.

The rearrangement joins TRBV12-3 or TRBV12-4 to TRBJ1-5; D gene unclear. The CDR3 has 15 amino acids. Trimming removed 1 base at V and 1 base at J, with 8 bases between. The CDR3 here is CASSLDGRSNQPQHF. The DNA for the CDR3 is TGTGCCAGCAGTTTAGACGGGAGAAGCAATCAGCCCCAGCATTTT.

The chain joins TRBV6-5 to TRBJ2-2, with D perhaps TRBD1 (6 bases). The V gene's germline CDR1 is MNHEY and CDR2 SVGAGI. The CDR3 runs to 14 residues. V was trimmed by 2 bases and J by 8 bases, leaving 12 bases between them. The CDR3 here is CASSYGRGFGELFF. DNA of the CDR3: TGTGCCAGCAGTTACGGCAGGGGCTTTGGGGAGCTGTTTTTT.

The chain combines TRBV7-9 with TRBJ1-6; unclear D gene. Germline V gene sequence: CDR1 SEHNR, CDR2 FQNEAQ (reference sequence). CDR3 length equals 15 residues. V lost 1 base, J lost 10 bases, and 14 bases lay in between. This CDR3 is CASSLDVRVRSPLHF. CDR3 bases: TGTGCCAGCAGCTTAGACGTCCGGGTGCGATCACCCCTCCACTTT.